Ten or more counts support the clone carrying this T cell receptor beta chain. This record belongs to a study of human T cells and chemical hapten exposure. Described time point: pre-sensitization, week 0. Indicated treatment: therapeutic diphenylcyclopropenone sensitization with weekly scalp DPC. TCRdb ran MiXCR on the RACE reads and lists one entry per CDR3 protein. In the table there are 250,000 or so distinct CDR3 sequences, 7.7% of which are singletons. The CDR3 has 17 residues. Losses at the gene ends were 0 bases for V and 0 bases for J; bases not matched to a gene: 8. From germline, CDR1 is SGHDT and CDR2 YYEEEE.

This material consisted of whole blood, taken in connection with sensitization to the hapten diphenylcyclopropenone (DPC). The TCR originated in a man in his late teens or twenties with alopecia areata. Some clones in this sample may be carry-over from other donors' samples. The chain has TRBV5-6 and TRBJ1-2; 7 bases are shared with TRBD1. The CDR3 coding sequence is TGTGCCAGCAGCTTGGAGACCGGGACAGCGACTAACTATGGCTACACCTTC. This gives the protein CASSLETGTATNYGYTF.